The 15 T cell receptor beta chains below come from one sample, sequenced in a study of persistence of HIV-infected CD4 T cells. Their cognate antigens are unknown. Cells were stimulated with CMV-infected fibroblast lysates at about 9.4 ug/mL. CD40L/CD69 double-negative CD45RO-high memory CD4+ T cells were collected. The immunoSEQ assay was version 4, run in survey mode. Using immunoSEQ multiplex PCR, the repertoire was profiled, and TCRdb retains in-frame clones only, with some absent. The repertoire has fewer than 30,000 clones, approximately 78% of them found once; the top ten carry roughly 4.5%. Material: CD4+ T cells sorted from PBMCs after approximately 19-hour stimulation, obtained from a patient who received antiretroviral therapy. These receptors originate from an adult man with HIV who was CMV-seropositive.

The rearrangement uses TRBV5-4 and TRBJ1-2, with a tentative D call TRBD1 (6 bases). The CDR3 contains 15 residues. The V end lost 4 bases, the J end lost 0 bases, and 13 bases lay between the germline ends. CDR1 SGHNT and CDR2 YYREEE come from the germline V gene (reference sequence). CDR3 DNA sequence: TGTGCCAGCAGCCATCAGGGGATGGCTAACTATGGCTACACCTTC. This gives the protein CASSHQGMANYGYTF.

This clone was seen just once. The chain recombines TRBV7-9 with TRBJ2-1; D is unresolved. This CDR3 is 12 amino acids long. The germline V gene has CDR1 SEHNR and CDR2 FQNEAQ (reference sequence). Trimming stripped 5 bases from V and 9 bases from J, with 11 bases between. CDR3 in amino acids: CASSPTGGEQFF. For the CDR3, the DNA is TGTGCCAGCAGCCCCACCGGCGGTGAGCAGTTCTTC.

The J gene is TRBJ2-7, the V gene TRBV2; D is unclear. The V and J ends lost 4 bases and 3 bases respectively, with 4 bases between them. Per germline, CDR1 SNHLY and CDR2 FYNNEI. The CDR3 sequence is 11 residues long. This chain's CDR3 is CASSGVYEQYF. CDR3 DNA sequence: TGTGCCAGCAGTGGTGTCTACGAGCAGTACTTC.

The V call is TRBV9, the J call TRBJ2-2; D tentatively fits TRBD1 or TRBD2 (6 bases each). The CDR3 has 15 residues. Trimming removed 4 bases from V and 4 bases from J, with 14 bases in between. The germline V gene encodes CDR1 SGDLS and CDR2 YYNGEE. The CDR3 sequence: CASSQGGLITGELFF. In nucleotides, the CDR3 is TGTGCCAGCAGCCAAGGGGGGCTTATCACCGGGGAGCTGTTTTTT. Drawing the rest from reference TRBV9 and TRBJ2-2, the complete variable domain is DSGVTQTPKHLITATGQRVTLRCSPRSGDLSVYWYQQSLDQGLQFLIQYYNGEERAKGNILERFSAQQFPDLHSELNLSSLELGDSALYFCASSQGGLITGELFFGEGSRLTVL.

V usage is TRBV7-2 and J usage is TRBJ2-4; D is uncertain. CDR1 SGHTA and CDR2 FQGNSA come from the germline V gene. This CDR3 is built from 17 residues. V gave up 2 bases and J gave up 0 bases, with 14 bases separating them. The chain's CDR3 is CASSLSVQQIAKNIQYF. The CDR3 DNA sequence: TGTGCCAGCAGCTTATCTGTACAGCAAATAGCCAAAAACATTCAGTACTTC.

This chain joins TRBV28 and TRBJ2-2; possibly TRBD2 for D (7 bases). The CDR3 covers 14 residues. V shed 3 bases and J shed 5 bases, with 10 bases lying between them. Per germline, CDR1 MDHEN and CDR2 SYDVKM. The CDR3 DNA is TGTGCCAGCAGTTTGGGGGGGCTTACCGGGGAGCTGTTTTTT. The encoded protein is CASSLGGLTGELFF.

The chain has TRBV18 and TRBJ2-3, with a possible D match to TRBD1 (6 bases). Germline CDR1 is KGHSH and CDR2 is LQKENI. The length of the CDR3 is 16 residues. V was shortened by 1 base and J by 2 bases, with 13 bases between the two germline ends. The CDR3 protein is CASSPQTGLSTDTQYF. CDR3 DNA sequence: TGTGCCAGCTCACCACAGACAGGTCTCTCCACAGATACGCAGTATTTT. Complete variable domain (other parts from reference TRBV18 and TRBJ2-3): NAGVMQNPRHLVRRRGQEARLRCSPMKGHSHVYWYRQLPEEGLKFMVYLQKENIIDESGMPKERFSAEFPKEGPSILRIQQVVRGDSAAYFCASSPQTGLSTDTQYFGPGTRLTVL.

This rearrangement joins TRBV10-1 to TRBJ2-1; 10 bases align to TRBD2. Losses at the gene ends were 0 bases for V and 13 bases for J; bases not matched to a gene: 9. Germline values: CDR1 WNHNN, CDR2 SYGVQD (reference sequence). The length of the CDR3 is 15 residues. For the CDR3, the DNA is TGCGCCAGCAGTGAGTCGATGGGCACTAGCGGGGACCAGTTCTTC. Its translation: CASSESMGTSGDQFF.

The rearrangement uses TRBV27 and TRBJ1-2; 11 bases map to TRBD1. Germline V lookup: CDR1 MNHEY, CDR2 SMNVEV (reference sequence). The CDR3 runs 17 residues. J was trimmed by 2 bases and V by 2 bases; bases with no gene match: 7. CDR3 sequence reads: CASSLRTGGGGNYGYTF. The CDR3, as DNA: TGTGCCAGCAGTTTAAGGACAGGGGGCGGGGGGAACTATGGCTACACCTTC.

This chain links TRBV7-2 with TRBJ2-7; D not certain. The CDR3 is 11 amino acids. Looked up from germline, CDR1 is SGHTA and CDR2 is FQGNSA. The germline V and J ends were trimmed by 2 bases and 7 bases, with 6 bases remaining between them. CDR3 in amino acids: CASSLTREQYF. DNA of the CDR3: TGTGCCAGCAGCTTAACGAGGGAGCAGTACTTC.

V usage is TRBV3-1 (or the pseudogene TRBV3-2) and J usage is TRBJ1-2; TRBD1 might be the D (6 bases). Germline CDR1 and CDR2: LGHDT and YNNKEL (reference sequence). V lost 8 bases, J lost 6 bases, and 16 bases lay in between. The CDR3 is 13 residues long. The CDR3 spells CASAKQGGNGYTF. The CDR3, as DNA: TGTGCCAGCGCTAAACAGGGTGGAAATGGCTACACCTTC.

The chain couples TRBV7-2 to TRBJ2-2; TRBD1 might be the D (5 bases). Germline V gene data show CDR1 as SGHTA and CDR2 as FQGNSA. The CDR3 has 17 amino acids. V was cut by 1 base and J by 0 bases, with 12 bases left in between. The CDR3, as DNA: TGTGCCAGCAGCTTAGGAAGCAGGGTAACGAACACCGGGGAGCTGTTTTTT. Its translation: CASSLGSRVTNTGELFF.

This clone has a single count. This chain links TRBV3-1 (or the pseudogene TRBV3-2) with TRBJ1-3; D is unresolved. Germline V CDR1 and CDR2: LGHDT, YNNKEL (reference sequence). V lost 3 bases and J 5 bases, leaving 17 bases between the germline ends. The CDR3 runs 16 residues. The CDR3 reads CASSHPVDVGRNTIYF. CDR3 nucleotides: TGTGCCAGCAGCCACCCCGTGGATGTGGGGAGAAACACCATATATTTT.

The rearrangement links TRBV19 to TRBJ1-2; 8 nucleotides line up with TRBD1. The CDR3 sequence is 12 residues long. The germline CDR1 and CDR2 sequences are LNHDA and SQIVND (reference sequence). The junction had 8 bases not matched to a gene; V was cut back by 10 bases and J by 7 bases. The CDR3 sequence is CATSQGGSGYTF. The CDR3 DNA follows: TGTGCCACTTCACAGGGGGGAAGTGGCTACACCTTC.

The gene calls are TRBV5-4 and TRBJ2-2, with a possible D match to TRBD1 (6 bases). The V gene lost 4 bases and the J gene lost 0 bases, with 13 bases spanning the gap. The CDR3 spans 16 residues. The germline V gene encodes CDR1 SGHNT and CDR2 YYREEE (reference sequence). The CDR3: CASSQGHAANTGELFF. CDR3 bases: TGTGCCAGCAGCCAGGGACACGCAGCGAACACCGGGGAGCTGTTTTTT.